This TCR beta chain was recovered during a study of blood T cell repertoires in COVID-19. Across the study: Sites across the United States, Italy and Spain contributed samples from acute and convalescent COVID-19. The cDNA or gDNA used as material had been derived from T cells, B-cell-depleted T cells, or PBMCs.

In the authors' workflow: Amplification with reference gene primers provided the estimates of nucleated cell counts. Clones were read by immunoSEQ multiplex PCR, and TCRdb kept only the in-frame ones, dropping some. Clone size and the V and J calls come from that table; the DNA yielded D and trimming. The sample records 50,000 to 75,000 clones, more than 75% being singletons. This CDR3 is 11 amino acids long. The V end was cut by 0 bases, the J end by 7 bases, with 5 bases between. The germline V gene has CDR1 SGHRS and CDR2 YFSETQ. This receptor was obtained from a human donor in a cohort sampled during active COVID-19. The sample was peripheral blood. The gene calls are TRBV5-1 and TRBJ2-7; D is unresolved. The CDR3 DNA is TGCGCCAGCAGCTTGGGGCAGGAGCAGTACTTC. Its protein is CASSLGQEQYF.